The source of this T cell receptor beta chain is a study of cytomegalovirus exposure and HLA in healthy donors. Amplification used 60 Vbeta primers and 13 Jbeta primers. TCRdb's copy holds only in-frame clones and misses some; the assay was immunoSEQ multiplex PCR. This sample carries over 100,000 clones, with 3% to 4.5% going to the ten biggest clones. The CDR3 has 14 amino acids. The germline CDR1 and CDR2 sequences are GTSNPN and SVGIG (reference sequence). V was shortened by 0 bases and J by 4 bases, with 12 bases between the two germline ends. In regard to this clone: What it binds is not known.

Study results and limitations: There were some V segments, including TRBV6-2 and TRBV6-3, excluded as indistinguishable.

The rearrangement uses TRBV30 and TRBJ1-2, with D perhaps matching TRBD1 (6 bases). The sequencing input was PBMCs. This TCR came from a man aged 25 to 45 in good health and CMV-seronegative. The CDR3 sequence: CAWSVRTESYGYTF. CDR3 coding DNA: TGTGCCTGGAGTGTTAGGACAGAATCCTATGGCTACACCTTC.